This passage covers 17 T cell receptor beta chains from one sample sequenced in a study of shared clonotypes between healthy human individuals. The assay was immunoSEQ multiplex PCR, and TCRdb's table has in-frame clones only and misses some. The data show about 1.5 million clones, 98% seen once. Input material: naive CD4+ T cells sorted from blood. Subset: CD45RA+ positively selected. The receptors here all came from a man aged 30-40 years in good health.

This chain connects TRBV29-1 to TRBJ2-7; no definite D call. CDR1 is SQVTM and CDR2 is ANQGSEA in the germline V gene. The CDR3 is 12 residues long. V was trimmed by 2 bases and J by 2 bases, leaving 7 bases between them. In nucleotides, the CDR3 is TGCAGCGTTGAACGATTTCCCTACGAGCAGTACTTC. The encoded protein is CSVERFPYEQYF.

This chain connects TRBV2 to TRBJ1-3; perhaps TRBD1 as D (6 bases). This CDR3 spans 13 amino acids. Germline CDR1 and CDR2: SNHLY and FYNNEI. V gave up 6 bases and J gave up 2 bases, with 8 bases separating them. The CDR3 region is CASSGTPGNTIYF. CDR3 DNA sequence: TGTGCCAGCAGCGGGACACCTGGAAACACCATATATTTT.

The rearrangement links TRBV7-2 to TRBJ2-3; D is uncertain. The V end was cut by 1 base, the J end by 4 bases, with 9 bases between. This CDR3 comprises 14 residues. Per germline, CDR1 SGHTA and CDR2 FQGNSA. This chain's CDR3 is CASSLVGGADTQYF. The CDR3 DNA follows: TGTGCCAGCAGCTTAGTTGGTGGGGCAGATACGCAGTATTTT. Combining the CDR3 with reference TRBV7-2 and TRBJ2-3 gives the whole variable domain GAGVSQSPSNKVTEKGKDVELRCDPISGHTALYWYRQSLGQGLEFLIYFQGNSAPDKSGLPSDRFSAERTGGSVSTLTIQRTQQEDSAVYLCASSLVGGADTQYFGPGTRLTVL.

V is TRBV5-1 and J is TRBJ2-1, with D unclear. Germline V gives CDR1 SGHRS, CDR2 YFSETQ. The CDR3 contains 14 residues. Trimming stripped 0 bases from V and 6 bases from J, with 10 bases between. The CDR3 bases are TGCGCCAGCAGCTTGGCCCAGTCCCGCAATGAGCAGTTCTTC. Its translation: CASSLAQSRNEQFF.

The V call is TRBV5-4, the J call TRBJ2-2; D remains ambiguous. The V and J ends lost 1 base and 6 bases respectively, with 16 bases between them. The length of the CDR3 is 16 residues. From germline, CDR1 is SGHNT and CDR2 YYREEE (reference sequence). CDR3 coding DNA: TGTGCCAGCAGCTTGATGAGAAACAGTGGGGCCGGGGAGCTGTTTTTT. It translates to CASSLMRNSGAGELFF.

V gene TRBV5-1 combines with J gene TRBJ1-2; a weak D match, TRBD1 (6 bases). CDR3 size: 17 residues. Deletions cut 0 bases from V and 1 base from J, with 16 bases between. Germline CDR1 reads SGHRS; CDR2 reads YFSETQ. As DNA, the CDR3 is TGCGCCAGCAGCTTGGTGGGGACACTCTCCCTTAACTATGGCTACACCTTC. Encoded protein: CASSLVGTLSLNYGYTF.

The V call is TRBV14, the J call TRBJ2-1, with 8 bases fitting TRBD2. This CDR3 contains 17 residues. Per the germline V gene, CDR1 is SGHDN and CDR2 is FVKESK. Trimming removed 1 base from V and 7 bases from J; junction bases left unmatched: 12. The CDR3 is CASSQARLSGIGNEQFF. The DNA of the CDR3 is TGTGCCAGCAGCCAAGCTCGACTTAGCGGGATAGGAAATGAGCAGTTCTTC.

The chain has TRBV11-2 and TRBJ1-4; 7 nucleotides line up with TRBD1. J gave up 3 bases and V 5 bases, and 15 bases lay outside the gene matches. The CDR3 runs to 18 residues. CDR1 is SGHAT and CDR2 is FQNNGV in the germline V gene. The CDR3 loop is CASSSARDSPAANEKLFF. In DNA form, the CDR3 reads TGTGCCAGCAGCAGCGCCCGGGACAGCCCCGCCGCTAATGAAAAACTGTTTTTT.

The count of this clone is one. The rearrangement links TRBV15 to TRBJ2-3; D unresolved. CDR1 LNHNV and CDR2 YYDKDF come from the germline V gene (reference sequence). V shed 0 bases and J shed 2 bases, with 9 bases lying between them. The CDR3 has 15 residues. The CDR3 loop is CATSRDPRATDTQYF. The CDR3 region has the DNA TGTGCCACCAGCAGAGACCCTCGGGCCACAGATACGCAGTATTTT.

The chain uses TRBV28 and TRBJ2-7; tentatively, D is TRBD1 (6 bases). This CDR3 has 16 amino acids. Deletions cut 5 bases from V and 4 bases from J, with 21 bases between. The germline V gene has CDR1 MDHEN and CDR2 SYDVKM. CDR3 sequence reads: CASSPPYTSGEYEQYF. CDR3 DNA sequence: TGTGCCAGCAGTCCCCCCTATACTTCAGGGGAGTACGAGCAGTACTTC.

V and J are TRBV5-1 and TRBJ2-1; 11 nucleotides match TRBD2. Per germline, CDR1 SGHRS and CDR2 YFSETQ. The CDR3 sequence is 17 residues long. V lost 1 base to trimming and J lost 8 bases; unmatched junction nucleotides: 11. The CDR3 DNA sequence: TGCGCCAGCAGCTTGCTCTTTTCTAGCGGGGGGAGTGATGAGCAGTTCTTC. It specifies CASSLLFSSGGSDEQFF.

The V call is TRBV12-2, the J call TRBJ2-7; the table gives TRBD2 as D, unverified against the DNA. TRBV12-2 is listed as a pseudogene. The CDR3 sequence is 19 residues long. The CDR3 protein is CASRLGGTSGRGPHYEQYF. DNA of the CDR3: TGTGCAAGTCGCTTAGGGGGGACTAGCGGGAGGGGTCCCCACTACGAGCAGTACTTC.

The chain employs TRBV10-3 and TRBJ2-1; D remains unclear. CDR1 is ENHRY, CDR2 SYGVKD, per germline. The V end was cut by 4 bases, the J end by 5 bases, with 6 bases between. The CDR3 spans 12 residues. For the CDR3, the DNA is TGTGCCATCAGTGCTAGAGACAATGAGCAGTTCTTC. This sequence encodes CAISARDNEQFF.

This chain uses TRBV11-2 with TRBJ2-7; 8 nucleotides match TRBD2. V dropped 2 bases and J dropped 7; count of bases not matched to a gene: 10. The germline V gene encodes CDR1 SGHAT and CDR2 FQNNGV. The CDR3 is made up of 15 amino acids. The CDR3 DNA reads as TGTGCCAGCAGCTTACATCCGGGAGGGCCGAGAGAGCAGTACTTC. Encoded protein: CASSLHPGGPREQYF. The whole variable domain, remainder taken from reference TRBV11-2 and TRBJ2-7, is EAGVAQSPRYKIIEKRQSVAFWCNPISGHATLYWYQQILGQGPKLLIQFQNNGVVDDSQLPKDRFSAERLKGVDSTLKIQPAKLEDSAVYLCASSLHPGGPREQYFGPGTRLTVT.

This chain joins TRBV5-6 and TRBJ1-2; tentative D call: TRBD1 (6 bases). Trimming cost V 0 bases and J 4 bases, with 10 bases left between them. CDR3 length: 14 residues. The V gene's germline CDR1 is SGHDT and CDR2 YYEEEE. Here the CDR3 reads CASSLGGQFYGYTF. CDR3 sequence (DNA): TGTGCCAGCAGCTTGGGAGGACAGTTCTATGGCTACACCTTC.

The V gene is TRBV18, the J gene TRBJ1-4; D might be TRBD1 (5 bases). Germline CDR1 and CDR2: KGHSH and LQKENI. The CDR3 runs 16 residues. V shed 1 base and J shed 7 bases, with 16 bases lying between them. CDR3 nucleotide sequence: TGTGCCAGCTCACCACAGACAGTGACCGGACGTGAAAAACTGTTTTTT. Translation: CASSPQTVTGREKLFF.

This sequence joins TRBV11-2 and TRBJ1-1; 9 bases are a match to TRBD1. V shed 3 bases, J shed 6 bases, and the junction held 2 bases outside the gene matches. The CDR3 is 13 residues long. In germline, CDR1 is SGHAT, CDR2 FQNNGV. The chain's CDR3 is CASSLDRGAEAFF. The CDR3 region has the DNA TGTGCCAGCAGCTTGGACAGGGGTGCTGAAGCTTTCTTT.